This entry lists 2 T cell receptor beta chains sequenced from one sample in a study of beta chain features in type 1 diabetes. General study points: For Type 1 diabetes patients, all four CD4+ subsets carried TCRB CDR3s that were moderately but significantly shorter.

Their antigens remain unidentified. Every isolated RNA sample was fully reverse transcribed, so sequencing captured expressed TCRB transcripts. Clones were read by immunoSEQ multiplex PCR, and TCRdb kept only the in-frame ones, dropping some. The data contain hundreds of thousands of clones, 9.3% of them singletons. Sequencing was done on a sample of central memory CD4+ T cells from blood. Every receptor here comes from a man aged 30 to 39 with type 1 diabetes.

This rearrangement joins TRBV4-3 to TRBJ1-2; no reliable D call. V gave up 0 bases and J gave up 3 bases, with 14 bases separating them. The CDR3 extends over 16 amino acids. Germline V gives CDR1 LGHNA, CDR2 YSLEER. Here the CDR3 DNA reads TGCGCCAGCAGCCAAGATTTTCCTGACCCGTACTATGGCTACACCTTC. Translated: CASSQDFPDPYYGYTF.

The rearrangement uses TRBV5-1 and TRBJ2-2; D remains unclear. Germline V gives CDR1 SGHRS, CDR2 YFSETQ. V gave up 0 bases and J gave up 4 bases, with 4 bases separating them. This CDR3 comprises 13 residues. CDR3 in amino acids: CASSLGATGELFF. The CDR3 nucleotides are TGCGCCAGCAGCTTGGGGGCCACCGGGGAGCTGTTTTTT.